This T cell receptor beta chain was recovered during a study of identical twins listed by TCRdb under 2016. As for the study more broadly: To test whether fetal clonotypes persist, this study deep-sequenced TCR alpha and beta repertoires from monozygotic twins, from unrelated adults of various ages, and from cord blood. Replicate twin experiments were performed at different times using different library preparation protocols to rule out contamination. Paper-wide results and their limitations: Excess twin sharing in beta out-of-frame sequences was weaker because fewer shared sequences lowered the signal-to-noise ratio. Because the same donors could not be followed over many years, the conclusions depended on cross-sectional statistical analysis. Zero-insertion analyses could be partly confounded by invariant T cells such as MAIT and iNKT, although diverse VJ usage argued against such confounding for most clonotypes. Compared with coincidental sharing between unrelated individuals, out-of-frame TCR alpha sequences shared between twins showed an excess of sequences with low generation probability. In monozygotic twins, out-of-frame TCR alpha sharing was systematically underestimated by recombination models, although the models agreed with sharing between unrelated individuals. Abundant cord blood beta clonotypes had fewer insertions, young adult naive repertoires showed a similar but weaker trend, and memory repertoires showed no such trend.

In the case of this clonotype: Its antigen target is currently unknown. Nothing much larger sits one base from this clone, and base qualities are not available.

Libraries were built with 5' RACE. TCRdb shows the sequencer as Illumina HiSeq 2000. Template switching introduced a universal primer binding site; the final cDNA contained a unique molecular identifier, enabling accurate counting of TCR cDNA molecules. First-strand cDNA for TCR alpha and beta chains was synthesized from specific primers in the conserved constant-segment region. Each cDNA library was double barcoded, with a SMART-Mk sample barcode plus Illumina barcodes, to control for contamination. TruSeq adapter sequences and Illumina sample barcodes were added in two successive PCR steps. The Illumina HiSeq platform was used with custom primers to sequence TCR alpha and beta cDNA libraries. For the original study's pipeline: MiGEC was used to process raw reads and extract unique molecular identifiers, and MiXCR was used to find CDR3 positions. Recombination models were inferred per individual with the repgenHMM and IGoR tools using an EM algorithm. Shared clonotype analysis was performed with the tcR package in R, normalizing sharing by the product of cloneset sizes. To study raw recombination without the effects of thymic and clonal selection, out-of-frame nonproductive sequences were analyzed. The raw public reads went through TCRdb reprocessing: fastp at Q25, MiXCR clone calling, in-frame beta chains kept. Records with the same CDR3 protein are collapsed into one entry carrying the most frequent genes and DNA. Clone size and V and J calls follow TCRdb, not the original study. Across this sample there are some 500,000 distinct CDR3 sequences, with 9% to 10% seen only once. The ten largest make up roughly 3.2% of the sample.

The CDR3, from cysteine to phenylalanine, totals 15 residues. Left in the record is the CDR3 DNA by itself, 45 bases read in frame from the first base. In the germline V gene, CDR1 corresponds to SQVTM and CDR2 to ANQGSEA. Germline trimming amounts to 8 bases on V and 2 bases on J, with 11 as the count of junction bases outside the gene matches. Only healthy Caucasian donors were included. Three pairs of female monozygotic twins, all aged roughly 18 to 29 years, were included in the twin cohort. Peripheral blood mononuclear cells were the source from which RNA for the TCR libraries was isolated. The same sample was also studied in work on yellow fever vaccine responses in identical twins. That second report states: According to the authors, the vaccine-induced T cell response in identical twins seemed to be partly convergent and partly specific to each individual. The study precisely tracked vaccine-responding T cell clones in identical twins.

Sequencing was carried out using PBMCs. The chain is assembled from TRBV29-1 and TRBJ2-3, and 9 junction bases match TRBD2. The source of this sequence is a woman aged 18-29 years in good health. This receptor has the CDR3 CSTPRERGATDTQYF. The DNA sequence is given as TGCAGCACCCCGAGGGAGCGGGGGGCCACAGATACGCAGTATTTT.